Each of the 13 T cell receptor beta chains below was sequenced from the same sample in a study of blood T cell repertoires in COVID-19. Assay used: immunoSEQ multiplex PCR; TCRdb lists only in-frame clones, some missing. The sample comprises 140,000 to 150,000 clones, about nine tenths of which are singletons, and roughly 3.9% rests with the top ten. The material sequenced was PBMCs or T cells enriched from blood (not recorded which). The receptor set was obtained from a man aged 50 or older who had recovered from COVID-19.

CDR3 residues: CASSIRQGVVTEAFF. CDR3 bases: TGTGCCAGTAGTATTCGACAGGGGGTGGTCACTGAAGCTTTCTTT. The rearrangement uses TRBV19 and TRBJ1-1, with 9 bases identical to TRBD1. The V and J ends lost 3 bases and 4 bases, in that order; junction bases with no gene match: 6. Germline lookup yields CDR1 LNHDA and CDR2 SQIVND (reference sequence). The CDR3 covers 15 residues.

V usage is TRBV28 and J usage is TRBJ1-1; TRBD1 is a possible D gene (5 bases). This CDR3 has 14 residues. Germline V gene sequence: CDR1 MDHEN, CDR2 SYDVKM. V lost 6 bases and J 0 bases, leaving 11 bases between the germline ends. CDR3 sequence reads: CASRGVRMNTEAFF. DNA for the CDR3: TGTGCCAGCAGAGGGGTCCGGATGAACACTGAAGCTTTCTTT.

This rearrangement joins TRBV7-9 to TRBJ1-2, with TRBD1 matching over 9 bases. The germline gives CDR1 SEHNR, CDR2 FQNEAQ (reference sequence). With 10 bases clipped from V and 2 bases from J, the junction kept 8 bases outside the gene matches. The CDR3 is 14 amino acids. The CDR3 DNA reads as TGTGCCACCCAAATAACAGGGGGCAACTATGGCTACACCTTC. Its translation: CATQITGGNYGYTF. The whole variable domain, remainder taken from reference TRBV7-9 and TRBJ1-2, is DTGVSQNPRHKITKRGQNVTFRCDPISEHNRLYWYRQTLGQGPEFLTYFQNEAQLEKSRLLSDRFSAERPKGSFSTLEIQRTEQGDSAMYLCATQITGGNYGYTFGSGTRLTVV.

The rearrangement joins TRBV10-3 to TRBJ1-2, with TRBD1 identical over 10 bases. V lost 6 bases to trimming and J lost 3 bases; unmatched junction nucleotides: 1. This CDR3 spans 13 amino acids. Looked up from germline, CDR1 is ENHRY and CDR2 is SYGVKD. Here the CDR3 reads CAIRGTGDYGYTF. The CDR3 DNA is TGTGCCATCAGAGGGACAGGGGACTATGGCTACACCTTC.

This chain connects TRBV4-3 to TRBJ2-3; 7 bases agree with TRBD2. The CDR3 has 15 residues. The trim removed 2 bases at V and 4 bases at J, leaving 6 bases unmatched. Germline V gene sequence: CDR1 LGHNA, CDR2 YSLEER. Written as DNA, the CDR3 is TGCGCCAGCAGCCAACAGCGCGGGAGCGCAGATACGCAGTATTTT. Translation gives CASSQQRGSADTQYF.

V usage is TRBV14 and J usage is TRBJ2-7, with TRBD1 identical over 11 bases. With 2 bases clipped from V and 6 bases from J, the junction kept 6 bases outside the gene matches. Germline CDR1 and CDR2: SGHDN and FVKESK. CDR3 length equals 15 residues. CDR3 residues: CASSQRTGGLGEQYF. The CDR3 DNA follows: TGTGCCAGCAGCCAACGGACAGGGGGCCTCGGCGAGCAGTACTTC.

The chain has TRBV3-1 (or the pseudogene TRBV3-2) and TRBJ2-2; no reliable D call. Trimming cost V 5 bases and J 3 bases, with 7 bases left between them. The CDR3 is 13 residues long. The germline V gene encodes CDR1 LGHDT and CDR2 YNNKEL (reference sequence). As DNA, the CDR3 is TGTGCCAGCAGCGTAAGCGACACCGGGGAGCTGTTTTTT. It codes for CASSVSDTGELFF.

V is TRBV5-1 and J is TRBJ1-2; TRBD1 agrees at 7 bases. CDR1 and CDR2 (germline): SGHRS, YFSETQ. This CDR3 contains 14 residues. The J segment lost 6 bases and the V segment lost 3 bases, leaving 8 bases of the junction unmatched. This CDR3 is CASSSSGTEDGYTF. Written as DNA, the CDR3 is TGCGCCAGCAGCTCATCCGGGACAGAGGATGGCTACACCTTC.

CDR3 nucleotide sequence: TGTGCCAGTTCCTGGGGCAGGGATAGGTCGGAGACCCAGTACTTC. The encoded protein is CASSWGRDRSETQYF. This rearrangement joins TRBV18 to TRBJ2-5; tentative D call: TRBD1 (5 bases). Looked up from germline, CDR1 is KGHSH and CDR2 is LQKENI. The V end was cut by 9 bases, the J end by 5 bases, with 22 bases between. The CDR3 extends over 15 amino acids.

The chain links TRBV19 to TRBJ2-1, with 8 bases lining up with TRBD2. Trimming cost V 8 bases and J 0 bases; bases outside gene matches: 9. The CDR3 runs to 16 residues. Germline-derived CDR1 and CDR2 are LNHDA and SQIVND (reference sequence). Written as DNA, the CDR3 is TGTGCCAGTCGTGGGACTAGTCCTAGCTCCTACAATGAGCAGTTCTTC. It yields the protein CASRGTSPSSYNEQFF.

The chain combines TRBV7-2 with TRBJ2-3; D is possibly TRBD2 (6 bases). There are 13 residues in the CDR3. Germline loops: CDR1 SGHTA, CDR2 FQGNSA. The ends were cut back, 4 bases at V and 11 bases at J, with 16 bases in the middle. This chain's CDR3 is CASSYGLNLLQYF. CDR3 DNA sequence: TGTGCCAGCAGCTACGGACTAAACCTTTTGCAGTATTTT.

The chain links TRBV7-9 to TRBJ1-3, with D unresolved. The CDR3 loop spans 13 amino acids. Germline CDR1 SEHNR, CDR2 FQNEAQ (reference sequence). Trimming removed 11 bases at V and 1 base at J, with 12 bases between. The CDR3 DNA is TGTGCCGGAGGGAAGGATTCTGGAAACACCATATATTTT. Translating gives CAGGKDSGNTIYF.

The CDR3 sequence is CASSEGATTDTQYF. The CDR3 DNA reads as TGTGCCAGCAGTGAAGGTGCTACCACAGATACGCAGTATTTT. The chain links TRBV2 to TRBJ2-3; D is undetermined. The CDR3 loop spans 14 amino acids. Germline assignment: CDR1 SNHLY and CDR2 FYNNEI. Trimming stripped 1 base from V and 2 bases from J, with 7 bases between.